These 21 T cell receptor beta chains were all obtained from the same sample, sequenced in a study of PD-1 blockade in classical Hodgkin lymphoma. All the patients suffered relapse after autologous stem cell transplantation, and brentuximab vedotin exposure differed. TCRdb's copy holds only in-frame clones and misses some; the assay was immunoSEQ multiplex PCR. This repertoire shows around 34,000 clones, 76% found once; its top ten account for roughly 15%. The source was peripheral blood mononuclear cells (PBMCs), collected before the second cycle of nivolumab. All receptors come from a human donor with classical Hodgkin lymphoma.

The genes are TRBV7-2 and TRBJ1-2, with D possibly matching TRBD1 (5 bases). Germline V lookup: CDR1 SGHTA, CDR2 FQGNSA. The length of the CDR3 is 16 residues. V was trimmed by 4 bases and J by 0 bases, leaving 15 bases between them. The CDR3, as DNA: TGTGCCAGCAGCTCCACGTACGGGGGACCTAACTATGGCTACACCTTC. This sequence encodes CASSSTYGGPNYGYTF.

The gene calls are TRBV5-1 and TRBJ2-5, with 15 bases fitting TRBD2. V trimming: 3 bases; J trimming: 2 bases; junction bases outside the gene matches: 8. CDR1 is SGHRS, CDR2 YFSETQ, per germline. CDR3 length: 18 amino acids. CDR3 nucleotides: TGCGCCAGCAGCTCGACGGGACTAGCGGGGGGCATACAAGAGACCCAGTACTTC. Translating gives CASSSTGLAGGIQETQYF.

The gene calls are TRBV7-2 and TRBJ2-2; D is undetermined. The V end was cut by 6 bases, the J end by 4 bases, with 15 bases between. The V gene's germline CDR1 is SGHTA and CDR2 FQGNSA. This CDR3 comprises 15 residues. The CDR3 loop reads CASRRIQGFTGELFF. The CDR3 nucleotides read TGTGCCAGCAGACGAATACAAGGATTCACCGGGGAGCTGTTTTTT.

This clone was observed once. The rearrangement uses TRBV5-4 and TRBJ2-3, with D possibly called TRBD1 or TRBD2 (5 bases each). Germline lookup yields CDR1 SGHNT and CDR2 YYREEE (reference sequence). Trimming removed 0 bases from V and 0 bases from J, with 8 bases in between. The CDR3 consists of 15 residues. The CDR3 spells CASSLVGASTDTQYF. In DNA form, the CDR3 reads TGTGCCAGCAGCTTGGTCGGGGCTAGCACAGATACGCAGTATTTT.

CDR3 protein: CASSKKIWGPANTGELFF. CDR3 nucleotides: TGTGCCAGCAGCAAAAAGATATGGGGACCTGCGAACACCGGGGAGCTGTTTTTT. The chain joins TRBV27 to TRBJ2-2; D is perhaps TRBD1 or TRBD2 (5 bases each). CDR1 and CDR2 (germline): MNHEY, SMNVEV (reference sequence). The CDR3 is 18 amino acids. V shed 6 bases and J shed 0 bases, with 20 bases lying between them.

The genes are TRBV7-9 and TRBJ2-2, with D perhaps TRBD1 (5 bases). V was shortened by 1 base and J by 5 bases, with 8 bases between the two germline ends. This CDR3 has 14 residues. CDR1 and CDR2 from the germline V gene are SEHNR and FQNEAQ (reference sequence). CDR3 nucleotide sequence: TGTGCCAGCAGCTTAGTTGGGGCGACCGGGGAGCTGTTTTTT. Protein: CASSLVGATGELFF.

The chain has TRBV5-6 and TRBJ1-1, with a tentative D call TRBD1 (5 bases). The CDR3 consists of 13 residues. Trimming left V 3 bases short and J 6 bases short, with 12 bases between. The germline CDR1 and CDR2 sequences are SGHDT and YYEEEE. The CDR3 sequence is CASSSVSRAEAFF. The CDR3 bases are TGTGCCAGCAGCTCCGTCAGCAGGGCTGAAGCTTTCTTT.

The chain uses TRBV6-5 and TRBJ1-6, with 10 bases lining up with TRBD1. J gave up 10 bases and V 0 bases, and 3 bases lay outside the gene matches. Germline CDR1 and CDR2: MNHEY and SVGAGI. The CDR3 has 15 amino acids. CDR3 in DNA: TGTGCCAGCAGTTACTCGACAGGGGGCTTATCACCCCTCCACTTT. It codes for CASSYSTGGLSPLHF.

The chain has TRBV19 and TRBJ2-7, with 8 bases fitting TRBD1. The length of the CDR3 is 14 residues. Trimming took 2 bases from V and 3 from J; bases not matched to a gene: 3. The germline V gene has CDR1 LNHDA and CDR2 SQIVND (reference sequence). CDR3 region: CASSISGQVYEQYF. CDR3 sequence (DNA): TGTGCCAGTAGTATATCGGGACAGGTCTACGAGCAGTACTTC.

This chain uses TRBV4-1 with TRBJ2-6; D may be TRBD1 or TRBD2 (7 bases each). V was pared by 4 bases and J by 4 bases, with 23 bases between. CDR1 is MGHRA, CDR2 YSYEKL, per germline. CDR3 length: 19 amino acids. The CDR3 coding sequence is TGCGCCAGCAGCCCAGGGGGGGCTAGCGGCTACCTCGGGGCCAACGTCCTGACTTTC. The encoded protein is CASSPGGASGYLGANVLTF.

This clone was seen only a few times. The chain joins TRBV29-1 to TRBJ2-7, with TRBD2 matching 9 bases. The CDR3 runs to 14 residues. Looked up from germline, CDR1 is SQVTM and CDR2 is ANQGSEA. Germline trimming cut 3 bases from V and 2 bases from J; bases unmatched to any gene: 5. The CDR3 DNA reads TGCAGCGTTGAGTTGCGGGAGGGAACCTACGAGCAGTACTTC. This encodes CSVELREGTYEQYF.

CDR3 in amino acids: CASNSAGGGTQYF. As DNA, the CDR3 is TGCGCCAGCAATTCGGCAGGGGGTGGGACCCAGTACTTC. This chain uses TRBV5-1 with TRBJ2-5, with TRBD1 matching over 7 bases. Trimming cost V 6 bases and J 7 bases; bases outside gene matches: 9. The CDR3 contains 13 residues. Looked up from germline, CDR1 is SGHRS and CDR2 is YFSETQ.

This clone was found once. The chain links TRBV21-1 to TRBJ2-7. TRBV21-1 is described as a pseudogene. The CDR3 is made up of 15 amino acids. CDR3 bases: TGTGCCAGCAGCAAGGGGCTAGCCGCCTCCTACGAGCAGTACTTC. Its protein is CASSKGLAASYEQYF.

This clone has just a few counts. The chain is built from TRBV6-6 and TRBJ2-1; D call uncertain. Germline values: CDR1 MNHNY, CDR2 SVGAGI (reference sequence). CDR3 length equals 15 residues. V was shortened by 0 bases and J by 3 bases, with 9 bases between the two germline ends. CDR3: CASSYSNPVYNEQFF. The CDR3 DNA sequence: TGTGCCAGCAGTTACTCGAACCCCGTCTACAATGAGCAGTTCTTC.

Written as DNA, the CDR3 is TGTGCCAGCAGCGTAGACAGCTACTACGAGCAGTACTTC. It is translated as CASSVDSYYEQYF. J is TRBJ2-7 and V is TRBV6-5, with D perhaps TRBD1 (5 bases). Between the trimmed V and J ends, which lost 6 bases and 3 bases, there was a span of 12 bases. The germline V gene has CDR1 MNHEY and CDR2 SVGAGI. This CDR3 comprises 13 residues.

The chain employs TRBV2 and TRBJ2-5, with TRBD2 identical over 11 bases. The germline V gene has CDR1 SNHLY and CDR2 FYNNEI. The CDR3 is 15 residues long. V was clipped by 6 bases and J by 5 bases; unmatched bases: 8. CDR3 residues: CASRERTSGFETQYF. CDR3 DNA sequence: TGTGCCAGCAGAGAGCGGACTAGCGGGTTCGAGACCCAGTACTTC.

CDR3 nucleotides: TGTGCCAGCCGGGAGTTCTTTAGCGGATCCTACGAGCAGTACTTC. Amino acid sequence: CASREFFSGSYEQYF. The V gene is TRBV5-8, the J gene TRBJ2-7; tentative D call: TRBD2 (6 bases). Germline values: CDR1 SGHTS, CDR2 YDEGEE. The CDR3 is 15 amino acids. V shed 7 bases and J shed 1 base, with 18 bases lying between them.

The V and J genes are TRBV4-3 and TRBJ2-3, with 7 bases matching TRBD2. J gave up 0 bases and V 0 bases, and 12 bases lay outside the gene matches. Germline V gene data show CDR1 as LGHNA and CDR2 as YSLEER. This CDR3 has 19 residues. CDR3 residues: CASSQDWAHLAASTDTQYF. CDR3 bases: TGCGCCAGCAGCCAAGATTGGGCCCATCTAGCGGCTAGCACAGATACGCAGTATTTT.

This chain joins TRBV5-1 and TRBJ2-6, with D unclear. CDR3 length: 15 residues. Deletions cut 0 bases from V and 0 bases from J, with 4 bases between. Germline lookup yields CDR1 SGHRS and CDR2 YFSETQ. The CDR3 nucleotides read TGCGCCAGCAGCTTGGCTTACTCTGGGGCCAACGTCCTGACTTTC. Protein product: CASSLAYSGANVLTF.

V and J are TRBV5-1 and TRBJ2-7; D possibly matches TRBD1 or TRBD2 (5 bases each). Germline CDR1 is SGHRS and CDR2 is YFSETQ. This CDR3 comprises 13 residues. V gave up 3 bases and J gave up 2 bases, with 9 bases separating them. CDR3 residues: CASSSGPTYEQYF. CDR3 nucleotides: TGCGCCAGCAGCTCGGGACCCACCTACGAGCAGTACTTC.

This clone was picked up a small number of times. CDR3 sequence (DNA): TGTGCCAGCAGTGATGAAGGGGACGGGCCCCAGTACTTC. The encoded protein is CASSDEGDGPQYF. V and J are TRBV6-1 and TRBJ2-5; D may be TRBD1 or TRBD2 (5 bases each). The germline CDR1 and CDR2 sequences are MNHNS and SASEGT. V gave up 3 bases and J gave up 9 bases, with 14 bases separating them. This CDR3 has 13 residues.